The text below deals with one TCR beta chain. This entry comes from a study of blood T cell repertoires in COVID-19. Background on the study: There were acute and convalescent COVID-19 samples, and they came from the United States, Italy and Spain. T cells, B-cell-depleted T cells, or PBMCs supplied cDNA or gDNA.

Per the study methods: Amplifying reference gene primers gave estimates of nucleated cell counts. The protocol was immunoSEQ multiplex PCR, while the TCRdb copy is restricted to in-frame clones and leaves out a portion. The DNA was the basis for D and trimming; V, J and clone size are from that table. This sample yields 120,000 to 150,000 clones, of which about 83% are seen a single time; approximately 16% belongs to the top ten. The receptor was derived from a man in his fifties with acute or convalescent COVID-19. Sequencing was carried out using peripheral blood.

This CDR3 is CASSLGGRSPLHF. Here the CDR3 DNA reads TGTGCCAGCAGCTTAGGAGGGCGCTCACCCCTCCACTTT. V is TRBV7-9 and J is TRBJ1-6; D is unresolved. V lost 1 base and J 10 bases, leaving 8 bases between the germline ends. This CDR3 contains 13 residues. In germline, CDR1 is SEHNR, CDR2 FQNEAQ (reference sequence).